Listed below are T cell receptor beta chains from one sample, sequenced in a study of T cell responses to AZD1222 COVID-19 vaccine. Sequencing used immunoSEQ multiplex PCR; TCRdb keeps in-frame clones, though not all of them. The table lists over 130,000 clones, 90% to 95% of them singletons. This specimen consisted of peripheral blood, obtained 28 days after the second AZD1222 dose. These receptor sequences come from an adult who received the AZD1222 COVID-19 vaccine. Each CDR3 is given with its conserved first and last residue. The order of the fields is CDR3 DNA, CDR3 protein, D gene, clone size, V gene, J gene. D genes are given only for firm matches. The size entry is marked missing in some rows and otherwise reads once, few, many or a size class.

CDR3 DNA: TGTGCCAGCAGCTTAATCTCCTCTGGAAACACCATATATTTT; CDR3 protein: CASSLISSGNTIYF; D gene: -; clone size: -; V gene: TRBV7-2; J gene: TRBJ1-3
CDR3 DNA: TGTGCCAGCAGCGTGGGACAGGTAGGCACTGAAGCTTTCTTT; CDR3 protein: CASSVGQVGTEAFF; D gene: TRBD1; clone size: -; V gene: TRBV5-6; J gene: TRBJ1-1
CDR3 DNA: TGTGCCAGTAGTGTCGGGACTAGCGGGTACAATGAGCAGTTCTTC; CDR3 protein: CASSVGTSGYNEQFF; D gene: TRBD2; clone size: -; V gene: TRBV19; J gene: TRBJ2-1
CDR3 DNA: TGTGCCAGCAGCCAAGAGGGTCGGGGTACGGATGAGCAGTTCTTC; CDR3 protein: CASSQEGRGTDEQFF; D gene: -; clone size: -; V gene: TRBV3-1/TRBV3-2; J gene: TRBJ2-1
CDR3 DNA: TGTGCCAGCAGCTTAGATGTATCTCGGGCGTTCTTC; CDR3 protein: CASSLDVSRAFF; D gene: -; clone size: -; V gene: TRBV7-9; J gene: TRBJ2-1
CDR3 DNA: TGTGCCAGCTCCGTTGACAGCAATCAGCCCCAGCATTTT; CDR3 protein: CASSVDSNQPQHF; D gene: -; clone size: -; V gene: TRBV18; J gene: TRBJ1-5
CDR3 DNA: TGTGCCAGCAGTCGAGGGGACTTCCTCTCCTACGAGCAGTACTTC; CDR3 protein: CASSRGDFLSYEQYF; D gene: -; clone size: -; V gene: TRBV28; J gene: TRBJ2-7
CDR3 DNA: TGCGCCAGCAGCCAAGAAGGGGGGCGGAACAATGAGCAGTTCTTC; CDR3 protein: CASSQEGGRNNEQFF; D gene: -; clone size: -; V gene: TRBV4-1; J gene: TRBJ2-1
CDR3 DNA: TGTGCCAGTAGCCCTTCGATAGCCGAGAACACTGAAGCTTTCTTT; CDR3 protein: CASSPSIAENTEAFF; D gene: -; clone size: -; V gene: TRBV19; J gene: TRBJ1-1
CDR3 DNA: TGTGCCAGCAGCCACCCTGGAGATACGCAGTATTTT; CDR3 protein: CASSHPGDTQYF; D gene: -; clone size: -; V gene: TRBV7-2; J gene: TRBJ2-3
CDR3 DNA: TGTGCCAGCAGCCCCCGACTAGGCGGAATGGTGACCCAGTACTTC; CDR3 protein: CASSPRLGGMVTQYF; D gene: -; clone size: once; V gene: TRBV7-2; J gene: TRBJ2-5
CDR3 DNA: TGTGCCAGCAGTTACTCCATGCGGGGGCAGCATTCACCCCTCCACTTT; CDR3 protein: CASSYSMRGQHSPLHF; D gene: -; clone size: -; V gene: TRBV6-5; J gene: TRBJ1-6
CDR3 DNA: TGTGCCAGCAGCTTAAGTGGTCCCGGGGTTGCTTTCTTT; CDR3 protein: CASSLSGPGVAFF; D gene: -; clone size: -; V gene: TRBV7-3; J gene: TRBJ1-1
CDR3 DNA: TGTGCCAGCAGTTACCTGGGACCGGGGGGCAATCAGCCCCAGCATTTT; CDR3 protein: CASSYLGPGGNQPQHF; D gene: -; clone size: -; V gene: TRBV6-5; J gene: TRBJ1-5
CDR3 DNA: TGTGCCAGCAGGGACCTGGGGGAGCCTAGAGAGACCCAGTACTTC; CDR3 protein: CASRDLGEPRETQYF; D gene: -; clone size: once; V gene: TRBV3-1/TRBV3-2; J gene: TRBJ2-5
CDR3 DNA: TGTGCCAGCACTCTTACCCCAGGGTATGGCTACACCTTC; CDR3 protein: CASTLTPGYGYTF; D gene: -; clone size: -; V gene: TRBV28; J gene: TRBJ1-2
CDR3 DNA: TGTGCCAGCAGTCCGGGACAACTCTATGGCTACACCTTC; CDR3 protein: CASSPGQLYGYTF; D gene: -; clone size: -; V gene: TRBV12-3/TRBV12-4; J gene: TRBJ1-2
CDR3 DNA: TGTGCCAGTAGTTACAGACAGATGAGCTCTGGAAACACCATATATTTT; CDR3 protein: CASSYRQMSSGNTIYF; D gene: -; clone size: once; V gene: TRBV19; J gene: TRBJ1-3
CDR3 DNA: TGTGCCAGCAGGGGTACAGGGGTGAGCAATCAGCCCCAGCATTTT; CDR3 protein: CASRGTGVSNQPQHF; D gene: TRBD1; clone size: -; V gene: TRBV27; J gene: TRBJ1-5
CDR3 DNA: TGTGCCAGACGGCGACCGGGACAGAGAAATCAGCCCCAGCATTTT; CDR3 protein: CARRRPGQRNQPQHF; D gene: TRBD1; clone size: -; V gene: TRBV6-4; J gene: TRBJ1-5
CDR3 DNA: TGTGCCACCGCGCCGGGCCAAGGGGGCACTGAAGCTTTCTTT; CDR3 protein: CATAPGQGGTEAFF; D gene: -; clone size: -; V gene: TRBV15; J gene: TRBJ1-1
CDR3 DNA: TGTGCCAGCAGCCTTGGAGGGGCGGTCGGGGCCAACGTCCTGACTTTC; CDR3 protein: CASSLGGAVGANVLTF; D gene: -; clone size: -; V gene: TRBV5-6; J gene: TRBJ2-6
CDR3 DNA: TGTGCCAGCAGTTGGGCTACGAATTCACCCCTCCACTTT; CDR3 protein: CASSWATNSPLHF; D gene: -; clone size: -; V gene: TRBV2; J gene: TRBJ1-6
CDR3 DNA: TGTGCCAGCAGCTTGACAGGAGGGGACTATGGCTACACCTTC; CDR3 protein: CASSLTGGDYGYTF; D gene: -; clone size: -; V gene: TRBV7-2; J gene: TRBJ1-2
CDR3 DNA: TGTGCCAGCAGCGTTTCCCTACAGGTTCCAGCTTTCTTT; CDR3 protein: CASSVSLQVPAFF; D gene: -; clone size: once; V gene: TRBV14; J gene: TRBJ1-1
CDR3 DNA: TGTGCCAGCAGCCAAGATTGGGCTGTGCAGTACTTC; CDR3 protein: CASSQDWAVQYF; D gene: -; clone size: -; V gene: TRBV4-2; J gene: TRBJ2-7
CDR3 DNA: TGTGCCAGCAGTCTCGGGGGGTCTACTGAAGCTTTCTTT; CDR3 protein: CASSLGGSTEAFF; D gene: -; clone size: -; V gene: TRBV27; J gene: TRBJ1-1
CDR3 DNA: TGTGCCAGTAGTACGGTGACCCGTGGCGAGCAGTACTTC; CDR3 protein: CASSTVTRGEQYF; D gene: -; clone size: -; V gene: TRBV19; J gene: TRBJ2-7
CDR3 DNA: TGTGCCAGCAGCTTGTCGTTCGCACTTGCTAACTATGGCTACACCTTC; CDR3 protein: CASSLSFALANYGYTF; D gene: -; clone size: -; V gene: TRBV5-4; J gene: TRBJ1-2
CDR3 DNA: TGTGCCATCAGTGAATCGTCGGGAGGTACCTACGAGCAGTACTTC; CDR3 protein: CAISESSGGTYEQYF; D gene: TRBD2; clone size: once; V gene: TRBV10-3; J gene: TRBJ2-7